This passage covers 27 T cell receptor beta chains from one sample sequenced in a study of identical twins. Each CDR3 protein gets one entry after TCRdb re-called the 5' RACE reads with MiXCR. The sample records around 370,000 distinct CDR3 sequences, about 10% being singletons. The sequenced sample was naive T cells sorted from blood. All receptors derive from a woman aged 50 to 65 in good health.

About this clonotype itself: The junction and the germline gene differ at one end; a read error may be behind it. This chain joins TRBV7-9 and TRBJ2-1, with 10 nucleotides matching TRBD2. This CDR3 contains 15 residues. CDR1 and CDR2 (germline): SEHNR, FQNEAQ (reference sequence). CDR3 sequence (DNA): TGTGCCAGCAGCGTAGCGGGAGGCTTAAACAATGAGCAGTTCTTC. This encodes CASSVAGGLNNEQFF.

V is TRBV23-1 and J is TRBJ2-3, with 7 bases aligning to TRBD1. TRBV23-1 is reported as an ORF; its role is uncertain. V lost 2 bases to trimming and J lost 1 base; unmatched junction nucleotides: 12. CDR3 length: 18 amino acids. The CDR3 coding sequence is TGCGCCAGCAGTCAACCGCCCCCCAAGAGGGGGCGCACAGATACGCAGTATTTT. It is translated as CASSQPPPKRGRTDTQYF.

This clonotype was detected ten times or more. The chain has TRBV29-1 and TRBJ2-1; maybe TRBD1 (5 bases). V lost 0 bases and J 7 bases, leaving 22 bases between the germline ends. The CDR3 is 17 amino acids. The germline V gene has CDR1 SQVTM and CDR2 ANQGSEA. The DNA of the CDR3 is TGCAGCGTTGAAGAAAGATGGGCAGTAGGGTCAGGGAATGAGCAGTTCTTC. The encoded protein is CSVEERWAVGSGNEQFF.

This clonotype has ten or more counts. The V call is TRBV5-6, the J call TRBJ1-2, with D possibly TRBD1 on 5 matching bases. The germline V and J ends were trimmed by 4 bases and 1 base, with 11 bases remaining between them. CDR3 length: 14 residues. The germline CDR1 and CDR2 sequences are SGHDT and YYEEEE. This CDR3 is CASSPPQGNYGYTF. In DNA form, the CDR3 reads TGTGCCAGCAGCCCCCCTCAGGGTAACTATGGCTACACCTTC.

The chain uses TRBV4-1 and TRBJ1-5; 7 bases fit TRBD1. CDR1 is MGHRA and CDR2 is YSYEKL in the germline V gene. Trimming took 2 bases from V and 4 from J; bases not matched to a gene: 5. The CDR3 totals 15 residues. CDR3 in DNA: TGCGCCAGCAGCCAATTACAGGGGCGTAATCAGCCCCAGCATTTT. Its protein product is CASSQLQGRNQPQHF.

This clonotype was seen a few times. This sequence joins TRBV24-1 and TRBJ2-3, with TRBD1 matching over 8 bases. This CDR3 region has 16 residues. V gave up 1 base and J gave up 3 bases; unmatched junction bases: 5. Germline V gene data show CDR1 as KGHDR and CDR2 as SFDVKD. The CDR3 DNA is TGTGCCACCAGTGATTTTGGGACAGGAGCTACAGATACGCAGTATTTT. Translation gives CATSDFGTGATDTQYF.

This clonotype was observed many times. The rearrangement joins TRBV29-1 to TRBJ2-1, with 7 bases lining up with TRBD2. CDR3 length equals 14 residues. Germline loops: CDR1 SQVTM, CDR2 ANQGSEA. V shed 4 bases and J 4 bases; nucleotides not matched to a gene: 7. The CDR3 region has the DNA TGCAGCGTTGGAGGACTAGGGTTTTACAATGAGCAGTTCTTC. Encoded protein: CSVGGLGFYNEQFF.

This clonotype occurred a few times. The V and J genes are TRBV12-3 or TRBV12-4 and TRBJ1-2; a possible D gene is TRBD1 (5 bases). The CDR3 sequence is 13 residues long. V gave up 6 bases and J gave up 3 bases, with 11 bases separating them. CDR3 amino acids: CASRTTAHYGYTF. CDR3 DNA sequence: TGTGCCAGCAGGACGACAGCCCACTATGGCTACACCTTC.

This clonotype came up many times. The genes are TRBV15 and TRBJ2-5; TRBD2 matches at 9 bases. There are 14 residues in the CDR3. Germline V gives CDR1 LNHNV, CDR2 YYDKDF (reference sequence). V lost 9 bases, J lost 0 bases, and 5 bases stayed unmatched. The CDR3 loop reads CATRLAADQETQYF. CDR3 nucleotides: TGTGCCACTAGACTAGCGGCAGACCAAGAGACCCAGTACTTC. Full variable domain (remainder filled in from reference TRBV15 and TRBJ2-5): DAMVIQNPRYQVTQFGKPVTLSCSQTLNHNVMYWYQQKSSQAPKLLFHYYDKDFNNEADTPDNFQSRRPNTSFCFLDIRSPGLGDTAMYLCATRLAADQETQYFGPGTRLLVL.

In this sample, this clonotype turned up a few times. The rearrangement links TRBV12-3 or TRBV12-4 to TRBJ2-1; TRBD1 agrees at 8 bases. The CDR3 is 16 amino acids. The junction had 10 bases not matched to a gene; V was cut back by 6 bases and J by 3 bases. The DNA for the CDR3 is TGTGCCAGCAGAGGGTCACAGGGGGGATACTACAATGAGCAGTTCTTC. Protein product: CASRGSQGGYYNEQFF.

This clonotype was observed a few times. The rearrangement links TRBV4-1 to TRBJ2-1; TRBD2 matches at 13 bases. The CDR3 has 18 amino acids. CDR1 MGHRA and CDR2 YSYEKL come from the germline V gene. After removal of 8 bases from V and 7 bases from J, the junction contained 17 bases not matched to a gene. CDR3 region: CASAKLAGGWQTRNEQFF. CDR3 DNA: TGCGCCAGCGCCAAACTAGCGGGAGGGTGGCAGACGAGGAATGAGCAGTTCTTC.

This clonotype is a singleton in its sample. The genes are TRBV11-2 and TRBJ2-5; 11 nucleotides line up with TRBD2. J was trimmed by 1 base and V by 3 bases; bases with no gene match: 1. CDR3 length: 15 amino acids. The V gene's germline CDR1 is SGHAT and CDR2 FQNNGV. The CDR3 region is CASSLTSGTQETQYF. The CDR3 DNA reads as TGTGCCAGCAGCTTGACTAGCGGGACCCAAGAGACCCAGTACTTC.

The sample holds many counts of this clonotype. V and J are TRBV6-2 or TRBV6-3 and TRBJ1-5, with 12 bases fitting TRBD1. The V gene end was trimmed by 8 bases and the J gene end by 5 bases; junction bases not matched to a gene: 4. This CDR3 has 14 amino acids. From germline, CDR1 is MNHEY and CDR2 SVGEGT. This chain's CDR3 is CASWDRGLDQPQHF. CDR3 DNA: TGTGCCAGCTGGGACAGGGGGCTAGATCAGCCCCAGCATTTT.

This clonotype showed up just a few times. The chain is built from TRBV25-1 and TRBJ2-1, with D unclear. The V end was cut by 6 bases, the J end by 9 bases, with 12 bases between. The CDR3 sequence is 12 residues long. The germline V gene encodes CDR1 MGHDK and CDR2 SYGVNS. The CDR3 region is CASSTFPGEQFF. The CDR3 nucleotides read TGTGCCAGCAGCACCTTCCCGGGTGAGCAGTTCTTC.

The sample holds a few counts of this clonotype. The chain recombines TRBV7-8 with TRBJ1-5; 8 bases align to TRBD1. The CDR3 is 16 residues long. Germline assignment: CDR1 SGHVS and CDR2 FQNEAQ. The V gene end was trimmed by 1 base and the J gene end by 1 base; junction bases not matched to a gene: 3. CDR3 sequence (DNA): TGTGCCAGCAGCTTAGGGACAGGGATGAGCAATCAGCCCCAGCATTTT. It specifies CASSLGTGMSNQPQHF.

This chain connects TRBV4-1 to TRBJ2-1, with no clear D. This CDR3 is 16 amino acids long. Per the germline V gene, CDR1 is MGHRA and CDR2 is YSYEKL. V was cut by 0 bases and J by 4 bases, with 13 bases left in between. CDR3 residues: CASSQEAGGGYNEQFF. CDR3 DNA: TGCGCCAGCAGCCAAGAAGCTGGCGGTGGTTACAATGAGCAGTTCTTC.

With regard to this clonotype: With a much larger clone just one base away, this may be a read error. The V gene is TRBV7-8, the J gene TRBJ2-1; the match to TRBD2 covers 11 bases. V lost 7 bases to trimming and J lost 5 bases; unmatched junction nucleotides: 4. The CDR3 runs to 14 residues. Germline V gene lookup returns CDR1 SGHVS and CDR2 FQNEAQ. The CDR3 spells CASKGTSGDNEQFF. The CDR3 DNA reads TGTGCCAGCAAGGGGACTAGCGGTGACAATGAGCAGTTCTTC.

This clonotype was counted at least ten times. The V and J genes are TRBV27 and TRBJ2-4; 9 bases fit TRBD1. The CDR3 runs 19 residues. Germline assignment: CDR1 MNHEY and CDR2 SMNVEV (reference sequence). Losses at the gene ends were 4 bases for V and 0 bases for J; bases not matched to a gene: 13. CDR3 region: CASSSPGTGFCQAKNIQYF. The CDR3 DNA sequence: TGTGCCAGCAGTTCGCCCGGGACAGGGTTCTGCCAAGCCAAAAACATTCAGTACTTC.

The rearrangement uses TRBV7-6 and TRBJ2-3; 8 bases align to TRBD2. There are 15 residues in the CDR3. V lost 8 bases, J lost 4 bases, and 11 bases stayed unmatched. CDR1 and CDR2 (germline): SGHVS, FNYEAQ. The CDR3 spells CASAILAAAPDTQYF. The DNA for the CDR3 is TGTGCCAGCGCGATACTAGCGGCCGCTCCAGATACGCAGTATTTT.

This clonotype was counted a few times. The V call is TRBV29-1, the J call TRBJ2-7; no reliable D call. The CDR3 has 12 residues. In germline, CDR1 is SQVTM, CDR2 ANQGSEA. Between the trimmed V and J ends, which lost 8 bases and 2 bases, there was a span of 13 bases. The CDR3 here is CSPLTITYEQYF. In nucleotides, the CDR3 is TGCAGCCCCCTCACGATAACCTACGAGCAGTACTTC.

V gene TRBV27 combines with J gene TRBJ2-3, with 8 positions matching TRBD2. This CDR3 region has 15 residues. The V and J ends lost 3 bases and 2 bases, in that order; junction bases with no gene match: 4. Germline CDR1 and CDR2: MNHEY and SMNVEV (reference sequence). The CDR3 DNA is TGTGCCAGCAGTTTCAGGCGGGAGGCCACAGATACGCAGTATTTT. This encodes CASSFRREATDTQYF.

This chain uses TRBV12-3 or TRBV12-4 with TRBJ2-3, with D unresolved. Trimming cost V 5 bases and J 3 bases, with 18 bases left between them. The CDR3 is 16 amino acids. In nucleotides, the CDR3 is TGTGCCAGCAGTCTTCCCGGGTGGGGAACTACAGATACGCAGTATTTT. Protein product: CASSLPGWGTTDTQYF.

V is TRBV9 and J is TRBJ2-5, with D perhaps matching TRBD1 (5 bases). There are 14 residues in the CDR3. Trimming pared 4 bases from V and 3 bases from J, leaving 13 bases between. The germline V gene encodes CDR1 SGDLS and CDR2 YYNGEE. The chain's CDR3 is CASSHQGFEETQYF. CDR3 sequence (DNA): TGTGCCAGCAGCCACCAGGGTTTCGAAGAGACCCAGTACTTC.

The rearrangement joins TRBV12-3 or TRBV12-4 to TRBJ2-5; D is perhaps TRBD1 (7 bases). V lost 7 bases to trimming and J lost 9 bases, with 24 bases between them. The CDR3 is 15 amino acids. The CDR3 DNA is TGTGCCAGCACCTTCGGGAGAAGGGGGCTGATGTCCCAGTACTTC. Its protein product is CASTFGRRGLMSQYF.

This clonotype was observed many times. V gene TRBV7-6 combines with J gene TRBJ2-5; the match to TRBD2 covers 9 bases. The CDR3 loop spans 16 amino acids. With V trimmed by 5 bases and J by 8 bases, 15 bases remained unmatched. Germline V gene sequence: CDR1 SGHVS, CDR2 FNYEAQ. Here the CDR3 reads CASSTLGAGGPGTQYF. The DNA of the CDR3 is TGTGCCAGCAGCACCCTAGGAGCGGGAGGACCTGGAACCCAGTACTTC.

In this sample, this clonotype turned up many times. The chain uses TRBV12-3 or TRBV12-4 and TRBJ2-5; D is uncertain. The V and J ends lost 7 bases and 4 bases respectively, with 16 bases between them. CDR3 length: 14 amino acids. CDR3 in amino acids: CASTPVSGGETQYF. The CDR3 coding sequence is TGTGCCAGCACCCCTGTGTCAGGTGGAGAGACCCAGTACTTC.

This clonotype has just a few counts. The genes are TRBV29-1 and TRBJ2-5, with a possible D match to TRBD2 (5 bases). In germline, CDR1 is SQVTM, CDR2 ANQGSEA. Trimming pared 7 bases from V and 5 bases from J, leaving 11 bases between. The CDR3 covers 11 residues. The CDR3 DNA is TGCAGCGCAGAGGGAAGGGAGACCCAGTACTTC. Protein: CSAEGRETQYF.